This TCR beta chain was retrieved from a study of blood T cells in healthy people across ages. As regards this clonotype: No antigen is known for it.

Study-level points and caveats: Expanded clonotype shifts may have been confounded, as the donors had an unknown CMV status. Age showed a roughly linear inverse relationship with TCR beta diversity per million T cells.

A second roughly 6 to 11 cycle PCR used barcoded and J-beta primers. A tag from a template-switch adaptor with 12 random nucleotides marked each cDNA molecule. MiXCR was run by TCRdb on the 5' RACE reads, yielding one entry per CDR3 protein. The profile shows 550,000 to 600,000 distinct CDR3 sequences, less than 60% of them singletons. Trimming removed 2 bases at V and 4 bases at J, with 9 bases between. The germline gives CDR1 SNHLY, CDR2 FYNNEI. The CDR3 is made up of 14 amino acids. The chain recombines TRBV2 with TRBJ2-1; tentative D call: TRBD1 (6 bases). The specimen was blood. The clonotype was recovered from a man aged 80 or over in good health. CDR3 sequence: CASSEQGGYNEQFF. As DNA, the CDR3 is TGTGCCAGCAGTGAACAAGGGGGATACAATGAGCAGTTCTTC. The whole variable domain, filled in from reference TRBV2 and TRBJ2-1, reads EPEVTQTPSHQVTQMGQEVILRCVPISNHLYFYWYRQILGQKVEFLVSFYNNEISEKSEIFDDQFSVERPDGSNFTLKIRSTKLEDSAMYFCASSEQGGYNEQFFGPGTRLTVL.